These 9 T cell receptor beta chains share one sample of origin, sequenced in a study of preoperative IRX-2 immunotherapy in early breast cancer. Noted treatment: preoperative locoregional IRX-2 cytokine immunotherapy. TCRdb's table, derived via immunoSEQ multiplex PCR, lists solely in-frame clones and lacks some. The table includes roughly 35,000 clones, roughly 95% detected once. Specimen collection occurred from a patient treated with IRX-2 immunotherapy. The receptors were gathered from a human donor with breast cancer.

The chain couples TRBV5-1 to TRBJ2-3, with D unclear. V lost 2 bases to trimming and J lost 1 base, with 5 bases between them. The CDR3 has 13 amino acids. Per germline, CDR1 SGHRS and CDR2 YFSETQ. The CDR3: CASSFTGTDTQYF. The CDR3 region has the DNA TGCGCCAGCAGCTTCACAGGCACAGATACGCAGTATTTT.

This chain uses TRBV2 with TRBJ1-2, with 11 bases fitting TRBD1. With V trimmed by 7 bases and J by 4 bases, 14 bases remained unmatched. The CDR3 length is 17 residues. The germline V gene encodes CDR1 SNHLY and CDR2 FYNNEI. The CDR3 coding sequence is TGTGCCAGCACCAAATCGGTGGGGACAGGGGGAGTCTATGGCTACACCTTC. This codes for CASTKSVGTGGVYGYTF.

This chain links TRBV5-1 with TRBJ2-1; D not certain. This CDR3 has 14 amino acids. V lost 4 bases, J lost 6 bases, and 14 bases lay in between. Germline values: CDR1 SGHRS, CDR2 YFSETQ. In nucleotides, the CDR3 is TGCGCCAGCAGCCTGCAGACAAAGGCCAATGAGCAGTTCTTC. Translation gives CASSLQTKANEQFF.

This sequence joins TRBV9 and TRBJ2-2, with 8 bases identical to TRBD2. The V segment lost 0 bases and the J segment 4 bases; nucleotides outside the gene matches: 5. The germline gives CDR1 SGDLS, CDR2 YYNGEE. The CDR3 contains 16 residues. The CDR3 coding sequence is TGTGCCAGCAGCGTAGTAGGCGGGAGGCCCACCGGGGAGCTGTTTTTT. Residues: CASSVVGGRPTGELFF.

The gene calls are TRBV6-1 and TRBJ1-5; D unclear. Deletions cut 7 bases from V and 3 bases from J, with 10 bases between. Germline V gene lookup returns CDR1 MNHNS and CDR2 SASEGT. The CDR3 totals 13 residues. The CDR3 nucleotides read TGTGCCAGCAACGGGGTGTTCAATCAGCCCCAGCATTTT. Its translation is CASNGVFNQPQHF.

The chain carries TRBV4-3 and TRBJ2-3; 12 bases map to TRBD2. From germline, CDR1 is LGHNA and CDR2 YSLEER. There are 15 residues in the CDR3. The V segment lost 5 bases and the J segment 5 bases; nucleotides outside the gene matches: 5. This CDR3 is CASSATSGRIDTQYF. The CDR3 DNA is TGCGCCAGCAGCGCAACTAGCGGGAGGATAGATACGCAGTATTTT.

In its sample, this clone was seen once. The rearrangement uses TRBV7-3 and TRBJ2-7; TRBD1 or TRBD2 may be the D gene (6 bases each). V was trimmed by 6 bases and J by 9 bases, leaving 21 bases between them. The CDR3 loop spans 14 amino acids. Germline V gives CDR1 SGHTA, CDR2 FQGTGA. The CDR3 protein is CASSSPGARGRQYF. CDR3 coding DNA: TGTGCCAGCAGTTCACCGGGGGCCCGGGGAAGGCAGTACTTC.

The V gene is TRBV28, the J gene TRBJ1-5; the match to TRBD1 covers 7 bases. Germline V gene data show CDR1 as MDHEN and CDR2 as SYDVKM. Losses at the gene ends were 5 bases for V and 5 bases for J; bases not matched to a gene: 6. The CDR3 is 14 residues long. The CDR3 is CASSKQTGDQPQHF. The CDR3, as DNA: TGTGCCAGCAGTAAACAAACAGGGGATCAGCCCCAGCATTTT.

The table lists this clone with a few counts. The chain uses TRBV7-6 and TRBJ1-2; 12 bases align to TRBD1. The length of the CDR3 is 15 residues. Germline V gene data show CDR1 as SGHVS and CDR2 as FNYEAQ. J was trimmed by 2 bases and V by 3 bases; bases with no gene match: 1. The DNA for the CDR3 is TGTGCCAGCAGCTTGGGGACAGGGGGCAACTATGGCTACACCTTC. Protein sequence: CASSLGTGGNYGYTF.